A selection of T cell receptor beta chains follows, all from one sample in a study of T cell responses to AZD1222 COVID-19 vaccine. Method: immunoSEQ multiplex PCR; TCRdb's copy keeps in-frame clones and lacks some. The table shows more than 95,000 clones, with roughly 88% occurring only once. Sequenced here: peripheral blood, sampled on day 0 of AZD1222 vaccination. The receptor source for this set is an adult in good health. Both conserved end residues are part of each CDR3. A D gene is named only where the DNA matches it firmly. The size field is filled for only some rows; it gives once, few, many or a size class.

abundance	d_gene	v_gene	len	j_gene	CDR3nt	CDR3aa
NA	NA	TRBV10-3	16	TRBJ2-6	TGTGCCATCAGTGAGGGAGGGGCCTCTGGGGCCAACGTCCTGACTTTC	CAISEGGASGANVLTF
NA	NA	TRBV5-4	13	TRBJ1-1	TGTGCCAGCAGGGGGTGGGGGGAGGCTGAAGCTTTCTTT	CASRGWGEAEAFF
NA	NA	TRBV20-1	13	TRBJ2-7	TGCAGTGCTAGTCGGGGAGCTTACTACGAGCAGTACTTC	CSASRGAYYEQYF
once	NA	TRBV3-1/TRBV3-2	15	TRBJ2-5	TGTGCCAGCAGCCAAGAGTCGCAGCGTCTGGAGACCCAGTACTTC	CASSQESQRLETQYF
NA	NA	TRBV7-7	14	TRBJ2-1	TGTGCTAGCAGCACAGGGAGAGGGGGTAATGAGCAGTTCTTC	CASSTGRGGNEQFF
NA	TRBD1	TRBV19	15	TRBJ1-5	TGTGCCAGTAGTAACAACAGGGGGGGCAATCAGCCCCAGCATTTT	CASSNNRGGNQPQHF
NA	NA	TRBV28	13	TRBJ1-4	TGTGCCAGCAAGACTGGTACTAATGAAAAACTGTTTTTT	CASKTGTNEKLFF
NA	NA	TRBV13	13	TRBJ2-1	TGTGCCAGCAGCTTAGAACAGTTCAATGAGCAGTTCTTC	CASSLEQFNEQFF
NA	TRBD1	TRBV5-4	17	TRBJ2-2	TGTGCCAGCAGCTTGGGGGACAGGGCAGGGGGTCCCGGGGAGCTGTTTTTT	CASSLGDRAGGPGELFF
NA	TRBD1	TRBV4-3	15	TRBJ2-7	TGCGCCAGCAGCCCAGCATACGGGACAGTCTACGAGCAGTACTTC	CASSPAYGTVYEQYF
NA	TRBD1	TRBV7-2	15	TRBJ2-5	TGTGCCAGCAGCGGTTGGGACAGGGGTATACGGACCCAGTACTTC	CASSGWDRGIRTQYF
NA	TRBD1	TRBV7-9	15	TRBJ2-7	TGTGCCAGCAGCCCTGGGACAGGATGGAGAAACGAGCAGTACTTC	CASSPGTGWRNEQYF
NA	TRBD2	TRBV7-6	15	TRBJ2-3	TGTGCCAGCAGCTGGGGACTAGCGGCATTAGATACGCAGTATTTT	CASSWGLAALDTQYF
few	NA	TRBV15	15	TRBJ2-1	TGTGCCACCAGCAAGAGTTTCGGGACATCTGATGAGCAGTTCTTC	CATSKSFGTSDEQFF
NA	NA	TRBV6-1	15	TRBJ1-2	TGTGCCAGCAGTGAAGGCCCGGGGGGCGGGTATGGCTACACCTTC	CASSEGPGGGYGYTF
once	NA	TRBV2	12	TRBJ1-4	TGTGCCAGCAGTGAGGACGTTGAAAAACTGTTTTTT	CASSEDVEKLFF